Following are 20 T cell receptor beta chains from one sample sequenced in a study of breast tumors, draining lymph nodes, adjacent tissues. MiXCR, applied by TCRdb to the multiplex PCR reads, yields one record per CDR3 protein. The table shows under 250,000 distinct CDR3 sequences, with roughly 32% occurring only once. Samples came from axillary lymph nodes draining the breast cancer. The sample comprised axillary lymph node tissue. These receptors all stem from a female donor with breast cancer. Some clones in this sample may be carry-over from other donors' samples.

There are many counts of this clonotype. The V gene is TRBV20-1, the J gene TRBJ1-5; 8 bases map to TRBD1. The germline V gene has CDR1 DFQATT and CDR2 SNEGSKA (reference sequence). The CDR3 runs to 15 residues. The J segment lost 2 bases and the V segment lost 6 bases, leaving 9 bases of the junction unmatched. The CDR3 coding sequence is TGCAGTGCGAGCCAGGGGGCCGGGGGCAATCAGCCCCAGCATTTT. It translates to CSASQGAGGNQPQHF.

Regarding this clonotype: An end of the junction differs from the germline gene, which may be a read error. This chain joins TRBV9 and TRBJ2-3, with 8 bases lining up with TRBD1. From germline, CDR1 is SGDLS and CDR2 YYNGEE. The CDR3 spans 14 residues. CDR3 nucleotides: TGTGCCAGCACCCAGGGGGCGGTGGTAGATACGCAGTCTTTT. Its translation is CASTQGAVVDTQSF.

This clonotype was detected many times. The genes are TRBV20-1 and TRBJ2-5; D gene ambiguous. CDR3 length: 15 amino acids. V gave up 5 bases and J gave up 4 bases, with 20 bases separating them. Per germline, CDR1 DFQATT and CDR2 SNEGSKA (reference sequence). CDR3 amino acids: CSAALLGPVPETQYF. The CDR3 DNA reads as TGCAGTGCTGCCCTCCTAGGTCCCGTCCCAGAGACCCAGTACTTC.

Ten or more counts support this clonotype. The chain links TRBV5-4 to TRBJ2-5; D might be TRBD2 (6 bases). The CDR3 length is 15 residues. V lost 4 bases to trimming and J lost 4 bases, with 17 bases between them. Per germline, CDR1 SGHNT and CDR2 YYREEE (reference sequence). This CDR3 reads CASSTRETRGETQYF. The CDR3 DNA sequence: TGTGCCAGCAGCACACGGGAGACCCGGGGAGAGACCCAGTACTTC.

This clonotype was observed a few times. V is TRBV3-1 and J is TRBJ1-4; TRBD1 matches at 8 bases. The CDR3 length is 16 residues. CDR1 is LGHDT and CDR2 is YNNKEL in the germline V gene (reference sequence). J lost 4 bases, V lost 4 bases, and 8 bases had no gene match. The CDR3 spells CASSPPGQGVNEKLFF. The CDR3, as DNA: TGTGCCAGCAGCCCACCCGGACAGGGCGTTAATGAAAAACTGTTTTTT.

This clonotype was observed at least ten times. The chain links TRBV20-1 to TRBJ1-2; 10 bases agree with TRBD1. Trimming took 7 bases from V and 5 from J; bases not matched to a gene: 1. Per the germline V gene, CDR1 is DFQATT and CDR2 is SNEGSKA (reference sequence). The CDR3 contains 11 residues. In DNA form, the CDR3 reads TGCAGTGTGGACAGGGGGTATGGCTACACCTTC. It codes for CSVDRGYGYTF.

This chain connects TRBV12-3 or TRBV12-4 to TRBJ2-3, with D possibly TRBD2 on 8 matching bases. The CDR3 has 17 residues. V gave up 5 bases and J gave up 4 bases, with 22 bases separating them. The CDR3 DNA is TGTGCCAGCAGTCCCAGGGGGAAGGGACTAGGTCCAGATACGCAGTATTTT. Translating it yields CASSPRGKGLGPDTQYF.

With respect to this clonotype: With a much larger clone just one base away, this may be a read error. The CDR3 carries no conserved terminal phenylalanine or tryptophan, so it likely arises from a read error. The chain combines TRBV9 with TRBJ2-1, with D uncertain. The germline CDR1 and CDR2 sequences are SGDLS and YYNGEE. V was shortened by 0 bases and J by 1 base, with 2 bases between the two germline ends. This CDR3 is built from 13 residues. CDR3 nucleotide sequence: TGTGCCAGCAGCGTAGGGTCCTACAATGAGCAGTTCTCC. Its translation: CASSVGSYNEQFS.

V usage is TRBV11-2 and J usage is TRBJ2-4, with 8 positions matching TRBD2. V gave up 2 bases and J gave up 2 bases; unmatched junction bases: 8. The CDR3 is made up of 17 amino acids. CDR1 and CDR2 from the germline V gene are SGHAT and FQNNGV. CDR3 nucleotides: TGTGCCAGCAGCTTATGGGGAGGGACTAGACCCAAAAACATTCAGTACTTC. Protein sequence: CASSLWGGTRPKNIQYF.

This rearrangement joins TRBV11-1 to TRBJ1-2, with TRBD1 matching over 7 bases. This CDR3 region has 16 residues. CDR1 and CDR2 from the germline V gene are SGHAT and FQDESV (reference sequence). J gave up 2 bases and V 5 bases, and 11 bases lay outside the gene matches. DNA for the CDR3: TGTGCCAGCAGCCCCTTACAGGGGTCCCGGAACTATGGCTACACCTTC. Translation gives CASSPLQGSRNYGYTF.

In its sample, this clonotype was seen many times. This chain uses TRBV7-2 with TRBJ2-4, with D tentatively TRBD1 or TRBD2 (5 bases each). Germline V gene sequence: CDR1 SGHTA, CDR2 FQGNSA. This CDR3 contains 14 residues. V was trimmed by 1 base and J by 6 bases, leaving 10 bases between them. CDR3 region: CASSLEWGRNIQYF. In nucleotides, the CDR3 is TGTGCCAGCAGCTTAGAGTGGGGGAGAAACATTCAGTACTTC.

At least ten counts were recorded for this clonotype. The chain combines TRBV29-1 with TRBJ2-1; no reliable D call. Trimming stripped 2 bases from V and 1 base from J, with 6 bases between. CDR3 size: 13 residues. From germline, CDR1 is SQVTM and CDR2 ANQGSEA. For the CDR3, the DNA is TGCAGCGTTGAAACAGTTTCCTACAATGAGCAGTTCTTC. Translated: CSVETVSYNEQFF.

This clonotype has ten or more counts. The chain is built from TRBV11-3 and TRBJ2-1; TRBD2 matches 8 bases. The J segment lost 6 bases and the V segment lost 5 bases, leaving 6 bases of the junction unmatched. The CDR3 is 14 residues long. Germline loops: CDR1 SGHNT, CDR2 YENEEA. CDR3 sequence (DNA): TGTGCCAGCAGCATAATGGGGACTAGCAATGAGCAGTTCTTC. This encodes CASSIMGTSNEQFF.

The chain couples TRBV10-1 to TRBJ2-1, with 8 positions matching TRBD2. This CDR3 has 15 amino acids. V lost 3 bases to trimming and J lost 9 bases; unmatched junction nucleotides: 10. Germline values: CDR1 WNHNN, CDR2 SYGVQD (reference sequence). This CDR3 is CASSEAGEGKAEQFF. The CDR3 nucleotides read TGCGCCAGCAGTGAAGCGGGAGAGGGCAAGGCTGAGCAGTTCTTC.

The chain has TRBV6-6 and TRBJ2-5; TRBD1 might be the D (6 bases). Trimming removed 5 bases at V and 5 bases at J, with 15 bases between. The germline V gene encodes CDR1 MNHNY and CDR2 SVGAGI (reference sequence). This CDR3 region has 14 residues. CDR3 sequence reads: CASSPHRDRETQYF. The CDR3 DNA sequence: TGTGCCAGCAGTCCCCACAGGGATCGGGAGACCCAGTACTTC.

J is TRBJ1-5 and V is TRBV2, with 8 bases aligning to TRBD1. This CDR3 region has 15 residues. Germline-derived CDR1 and CDR2 are SNHLY and FYNNEI. V trimming: 6 bases; J trimming: 3 bases; junction bases outside the gene matches: 7. CDR3: CASRNTGGYNQPQHF. The CDR3 region has the DNA TGTGCCAGCAGAAATACAGGGGGGTACAATCAGCCCCAGCATTTT.

As for this clonotype: This CDR3 fails to terminate in the conserved phenylalanine or tryptophan, so it likely reflects a read error. The rearrangement links TRBV7-2 to TRBJ2-5; a possible D gene is TRBD1 (6 bases). Per germline, CDR1 SGHTA and CDR2 FQGNSA. This CDR3 contains 16 residues. Trimming took 4 bases from V and 5 from J, leaving 20 bases between them. The CDR3, as DNA: TGTGCCAGCAGCTCTTCCCACACAAGGGACAAGGAGACCCAGTACCTC. Its translation: CASSSSHTRDKETQYL.

This clonotype was observed at least ten times. The chain combines TRBV11-2 with TRBJ2-3; D gene uncertain. The CDR3 extends over 16 amino acids. V lost 1 base and J lost 0, with 11 bases in between. CDR1 and CDR2 (germline): SGHAT, FQNNGV. CDR3 sequence reads: CASSLVWFPSTDTQYF. In DNA form, the CDR3 reads TGTGCCAGCAGCTTAGTATGGTTCCCTAGCACAGATACGCAGTATTTT. The full variable domain, its missing parts supplied by reference TRBV11-2 and TRBJ2-3, is EAGVAQSPRYKIIEKRQSVAFWCNPISGHATLYWYQQILGQGPKLLIQFQNNGVVDDSQLPKDRFSAERLKGVDSTLKIQPAKLEDSAVYLCASSLVWFPSTDTQYFGPGTRLTVL.

This clonotype was recorded many times. The chain has TRBV19 and TRBJ1-3, with D possibly being TRBD1 (5 bases). V lost 7 bases to trimming and J lost 4 bases, with 11 bases between them. Germline values: CDR1 LNHDA, CDR2 SQIVND (reference sequence). This CDR3 contains 13 residues. As DNA, the CDR3 is TGTGCCAGTATAGGGGCAGCGGGAAACACCATATATTTT. Protein: CASIGAAGNTIYF.

In this sample, this clonotype turned up many times. CDR3 region: CASSGLPGETQYF. The CDR3 nucleotides are TGTGCCAGCAGTGGACTCCCGGGAGAGACCCAGTACTTC. The genes are TRBV2 and TRBJ2-5, with D uncertain. Trimming shortened V by 4 bases and J by 4 bases, and 10 bases separated the two germline ends. Germline CDR1 and CDR2: SNHLY and FYNNEI. This CDR3 spans 13 amino acids.